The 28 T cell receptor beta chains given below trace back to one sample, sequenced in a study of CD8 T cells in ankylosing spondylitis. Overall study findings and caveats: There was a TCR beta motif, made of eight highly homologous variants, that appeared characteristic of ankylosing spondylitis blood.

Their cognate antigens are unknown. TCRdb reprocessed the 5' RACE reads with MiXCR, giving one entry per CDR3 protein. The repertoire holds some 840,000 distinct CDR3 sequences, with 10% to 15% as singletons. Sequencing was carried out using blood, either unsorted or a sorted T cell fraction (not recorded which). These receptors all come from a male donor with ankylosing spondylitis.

The CDR3: CASSYPSGMGTGELFF. The DNA for the CDR3 is TGTGCCAGCAGTTACCCTAGCGGGATGGGGACCGGGGAGCTGTTTTTT. V and J are TRBV27 and TRBJ2-2, with 9 bases identical to TRBD2. The CDR3 length is 16 residues. Germline CDR1 is MNHEY and CDR2 is SMNVEV (reference sequence). V lost 4 bases, J lost 5 bases, and 8 bases stayed unmatched.

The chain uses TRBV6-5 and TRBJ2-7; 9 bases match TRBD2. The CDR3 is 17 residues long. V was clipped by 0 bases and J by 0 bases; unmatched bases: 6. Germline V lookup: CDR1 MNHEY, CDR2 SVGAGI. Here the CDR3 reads CASSYSMLAGSSYEQYF. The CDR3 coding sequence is TGTGCCAGCAGTTACTCGATGCTAGCGGGGAGCTCCTACGAGCAGTACTTC.

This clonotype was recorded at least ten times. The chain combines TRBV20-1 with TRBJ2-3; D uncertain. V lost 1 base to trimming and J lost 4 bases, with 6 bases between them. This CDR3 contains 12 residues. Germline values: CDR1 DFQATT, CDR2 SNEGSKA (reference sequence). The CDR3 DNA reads TGCAGTGCTAGAGTGGGTGCAGATACGCAGTATTTT. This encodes CSARVGADTQYF.

The CDR3 DNA reads as TGTGCCAGCAGTCGTACAGGGGCACAACTCTATGGCTACACCTTC. Translated: CASSRTGAQLYGYTF. The V call is TRBV4-2, the J call TRBJ1-2; 7 bases are a match to TRBD1. The length of the CDR3 is 15 residues. The junction had 11 bases not matched to a gene; V was cut back by 6 bases and J by 4 bases. Germline CDR1 and CDR2: LGHNA and YNFKEQ.

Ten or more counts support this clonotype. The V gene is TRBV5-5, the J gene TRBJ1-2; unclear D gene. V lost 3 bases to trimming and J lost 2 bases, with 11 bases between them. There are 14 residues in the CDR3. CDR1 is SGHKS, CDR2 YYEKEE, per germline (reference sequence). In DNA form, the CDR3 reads TGTGCCAGCAGCTCGACGTACGCAAACTATGGCTACACCTTC. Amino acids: CASSSTYANYGYTF.

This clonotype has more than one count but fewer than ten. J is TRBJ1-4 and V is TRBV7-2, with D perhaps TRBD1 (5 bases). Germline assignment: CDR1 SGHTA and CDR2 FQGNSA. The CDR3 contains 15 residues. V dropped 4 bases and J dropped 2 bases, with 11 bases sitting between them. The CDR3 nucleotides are TGTGCCAGCAGCTCCGAGGGGTGGACTAATGAAAAACTGTTTTTT. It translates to CASSSEGWTNEKLFF.

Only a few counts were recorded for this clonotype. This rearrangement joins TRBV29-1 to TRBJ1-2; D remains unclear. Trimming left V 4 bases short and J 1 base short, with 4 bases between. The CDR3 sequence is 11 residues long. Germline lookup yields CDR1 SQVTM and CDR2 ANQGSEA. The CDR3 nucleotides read TGCAGCGTTGGGAGTAACTATGGCTACACCTTC. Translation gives CSVGSNYGYTF.

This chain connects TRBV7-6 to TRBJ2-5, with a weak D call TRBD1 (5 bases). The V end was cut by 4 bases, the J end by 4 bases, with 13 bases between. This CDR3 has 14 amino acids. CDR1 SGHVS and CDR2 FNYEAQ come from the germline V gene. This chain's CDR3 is CASSSPHGAETQYF. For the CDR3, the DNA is TGTGCCAGCAGCTCGCCCCATGGGGCAGAGACCCAGTACTTC.

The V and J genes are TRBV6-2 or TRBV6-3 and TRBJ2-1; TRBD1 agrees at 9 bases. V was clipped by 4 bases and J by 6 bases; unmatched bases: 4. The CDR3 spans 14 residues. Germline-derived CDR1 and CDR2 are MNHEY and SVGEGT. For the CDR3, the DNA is TGTGCCAGCAGTTCGGACAGGGGATTCAATGAGCAGTTCTTC. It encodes CASSSDRGFNEQFF.

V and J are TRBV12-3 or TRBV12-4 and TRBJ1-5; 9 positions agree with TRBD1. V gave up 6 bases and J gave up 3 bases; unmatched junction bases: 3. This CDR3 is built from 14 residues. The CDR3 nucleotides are TGTGCCAGCAGGGGGACAGGGCTCAATCAGCCCCAGCATTTT. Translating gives CASRGTGLNQPQHF.

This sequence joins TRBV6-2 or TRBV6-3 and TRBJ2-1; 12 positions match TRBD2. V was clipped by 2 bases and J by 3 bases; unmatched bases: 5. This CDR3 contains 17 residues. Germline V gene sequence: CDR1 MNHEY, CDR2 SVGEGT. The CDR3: CASSYRRLAGDYNEQFF. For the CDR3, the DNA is TGTGCCAGCAGTTACCGGAGACTAGCGGGAGACTACAATGAGCAGTTCTTC.

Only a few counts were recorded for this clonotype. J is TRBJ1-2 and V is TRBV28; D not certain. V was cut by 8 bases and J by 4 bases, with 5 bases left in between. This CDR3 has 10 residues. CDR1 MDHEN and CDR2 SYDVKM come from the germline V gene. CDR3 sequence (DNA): TGTGCCAGCGGACTCTATGGCTACACCTTC. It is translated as CASGLYGYTF.

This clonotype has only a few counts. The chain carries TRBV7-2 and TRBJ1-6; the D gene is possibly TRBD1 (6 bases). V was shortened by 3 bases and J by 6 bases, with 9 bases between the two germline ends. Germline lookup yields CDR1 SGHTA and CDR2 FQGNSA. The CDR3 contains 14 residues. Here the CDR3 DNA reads TGTGCCAGCAGCTTCCGGACAGCTAATTCACCCCTCCACTTT. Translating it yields CASSFRTANSPLHF.

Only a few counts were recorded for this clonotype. The CDR3 DNA follows: TGCAGTGCTAGAAGAGGGGGCTACTCCTACGAGCAGTACTTC. Its translation is CSARRGGYSYEQYF. This chain joins TRBV20-1 and TRBJ2-7; 7 bases line up with TRBD1. After removal of 2 bases from V and 0 bases from J, the junction contained 4 bases not matched to a gene. The germline V gene has CDR1 DFQATT and CDR2 SNEGSKA (reference sequence). This CDR3 has 14 residues.

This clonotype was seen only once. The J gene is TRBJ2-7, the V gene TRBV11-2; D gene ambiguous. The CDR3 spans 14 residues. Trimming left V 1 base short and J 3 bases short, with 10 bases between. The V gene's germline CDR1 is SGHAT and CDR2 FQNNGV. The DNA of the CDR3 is TGTGCCAGCAGCTTAGTGGATAGCCGCTACGAGCAGTACTTC. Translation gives CASSLVDSRYEQYF. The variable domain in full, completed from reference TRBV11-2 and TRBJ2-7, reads EAGVAQSPRYKIIEKRQSVAFWCNPISGHATLYWYQQILGQGPKLLIQFQNNGVVDDSQLPKDRFSAERLKGVDSTLKIQPAKLEDSAVYLCASSLVDSRYEQYFGPGTRLTVT.

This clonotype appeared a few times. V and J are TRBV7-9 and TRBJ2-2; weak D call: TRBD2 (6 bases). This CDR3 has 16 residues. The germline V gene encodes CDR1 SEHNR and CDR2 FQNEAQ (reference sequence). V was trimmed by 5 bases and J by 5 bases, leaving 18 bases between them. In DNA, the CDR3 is TGTGCCAGCAGCATGGGGACTTCCTCGGGGACCGGGGAGCTGTTTTTT. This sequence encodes CASSMGTSSGTGELFF.

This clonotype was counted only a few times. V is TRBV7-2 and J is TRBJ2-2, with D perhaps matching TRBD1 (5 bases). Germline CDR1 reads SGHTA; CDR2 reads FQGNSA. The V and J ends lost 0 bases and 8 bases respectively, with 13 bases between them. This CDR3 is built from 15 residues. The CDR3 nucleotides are TGTGCCAGCAGCTTAGCGTTTGCAGGGCGAGGGGAGCTGTTTTTT. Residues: CASSLAFAGRGELFF.

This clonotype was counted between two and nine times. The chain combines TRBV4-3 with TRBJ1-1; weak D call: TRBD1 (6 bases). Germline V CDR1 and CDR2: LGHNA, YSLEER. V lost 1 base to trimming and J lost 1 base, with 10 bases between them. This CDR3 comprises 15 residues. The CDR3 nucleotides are TGCGCCAGCAGCCAAGTTGACAGGAAGAACACTGAAGCTTTCTTT. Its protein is CASSQVDRKNTEAFF.

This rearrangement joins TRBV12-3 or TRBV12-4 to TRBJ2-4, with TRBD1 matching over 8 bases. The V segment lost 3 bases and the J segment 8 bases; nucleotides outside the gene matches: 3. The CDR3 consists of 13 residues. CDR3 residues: CASSLDREDIQYF. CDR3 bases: TGTGCCAGCAGTTTGGACAGGGAGGACATTCAGTACTTC.

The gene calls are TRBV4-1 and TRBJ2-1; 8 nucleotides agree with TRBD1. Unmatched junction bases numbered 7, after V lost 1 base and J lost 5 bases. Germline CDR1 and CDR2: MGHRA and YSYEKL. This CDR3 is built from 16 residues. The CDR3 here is CASSQGQDRANNEQFF. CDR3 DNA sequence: TGCGCCAGCAGCCAAGGACAGGACAGGGCAAACAATGAGCAGTTCTTC.

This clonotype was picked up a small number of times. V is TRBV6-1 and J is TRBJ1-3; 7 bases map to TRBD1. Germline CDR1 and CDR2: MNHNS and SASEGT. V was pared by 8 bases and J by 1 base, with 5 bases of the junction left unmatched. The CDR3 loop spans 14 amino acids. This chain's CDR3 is CASHRGESGNTIYF. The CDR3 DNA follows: TGTGCCAGCCACAGGGGAGAATCTGGAAACACCATATATTTT.

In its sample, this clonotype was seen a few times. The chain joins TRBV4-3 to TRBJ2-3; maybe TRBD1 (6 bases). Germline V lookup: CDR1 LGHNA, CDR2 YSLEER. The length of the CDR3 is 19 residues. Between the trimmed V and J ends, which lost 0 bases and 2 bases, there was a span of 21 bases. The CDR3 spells CASSQELSKGGLVTDTQYF. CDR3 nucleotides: TGCGCCAGCAGCCAAGAATTGTCAAAAGGGGGATTAGTCACAGATACGCAGTATTTT.

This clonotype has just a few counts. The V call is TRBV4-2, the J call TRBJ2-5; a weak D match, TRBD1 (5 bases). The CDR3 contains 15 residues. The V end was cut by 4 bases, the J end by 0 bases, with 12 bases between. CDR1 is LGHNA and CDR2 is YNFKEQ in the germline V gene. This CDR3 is CASSRTTEYQETQYF. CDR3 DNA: TGTGCCAGCAGCCGGACAACAGAGTACCAAGAGACCCAGTACTTC.

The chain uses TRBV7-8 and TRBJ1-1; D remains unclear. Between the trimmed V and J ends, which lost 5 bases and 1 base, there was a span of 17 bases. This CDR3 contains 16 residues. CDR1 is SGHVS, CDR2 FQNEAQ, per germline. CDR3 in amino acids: CASSPPDFPGNTEAFF. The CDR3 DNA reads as TGTGCCAGCAGCCCGCCGGACTTTCCGGGGAACACTGAAGCTTTCTTT.

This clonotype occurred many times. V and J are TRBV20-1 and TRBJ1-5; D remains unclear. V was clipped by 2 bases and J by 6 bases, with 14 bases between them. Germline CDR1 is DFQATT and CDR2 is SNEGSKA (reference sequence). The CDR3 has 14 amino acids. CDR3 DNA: TGCAGTGCTAGACCGGGCCCCCCGCTTCAGCCCCAGCATTTT. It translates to CSARPGPPLQPQHF.

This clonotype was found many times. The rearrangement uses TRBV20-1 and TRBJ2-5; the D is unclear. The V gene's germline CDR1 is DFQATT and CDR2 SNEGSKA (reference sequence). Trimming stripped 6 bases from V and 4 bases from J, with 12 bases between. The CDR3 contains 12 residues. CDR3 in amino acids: CSARPGRETQYF. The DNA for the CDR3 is TGCAGTGCCCGCCCCGGCCGAGAGACCCAGTACTTC.

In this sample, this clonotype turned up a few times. The CDR3 region has the DNA TGCGCCAGCAGCCTGGAGGAGGGGCGATACACAGATACGCAGTATTTT. Translating it yields CASSLEEGRYTDTQYF. The J gene is TRBJ2-3, the V gene TRBV5-1; D is possibly TRBD2 (6 bases). Germline V gene sequence: CDR1 SGHRS, CDR2 YFSETQ. The CDR3 loop spans 16 amino acids. With 4 bases removed from V and 2 bases from J, the gap between germline ends came to 17 bases.

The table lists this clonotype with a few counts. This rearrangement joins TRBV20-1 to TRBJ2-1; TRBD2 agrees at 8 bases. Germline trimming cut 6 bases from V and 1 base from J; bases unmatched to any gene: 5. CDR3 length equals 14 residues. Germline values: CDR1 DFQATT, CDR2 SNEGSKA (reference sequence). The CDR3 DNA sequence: TGCAGTGCCACCCTAGCGGGTTCCTACAATGAGCAGTTCTTC. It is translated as CSATLAGSYNEQFF.